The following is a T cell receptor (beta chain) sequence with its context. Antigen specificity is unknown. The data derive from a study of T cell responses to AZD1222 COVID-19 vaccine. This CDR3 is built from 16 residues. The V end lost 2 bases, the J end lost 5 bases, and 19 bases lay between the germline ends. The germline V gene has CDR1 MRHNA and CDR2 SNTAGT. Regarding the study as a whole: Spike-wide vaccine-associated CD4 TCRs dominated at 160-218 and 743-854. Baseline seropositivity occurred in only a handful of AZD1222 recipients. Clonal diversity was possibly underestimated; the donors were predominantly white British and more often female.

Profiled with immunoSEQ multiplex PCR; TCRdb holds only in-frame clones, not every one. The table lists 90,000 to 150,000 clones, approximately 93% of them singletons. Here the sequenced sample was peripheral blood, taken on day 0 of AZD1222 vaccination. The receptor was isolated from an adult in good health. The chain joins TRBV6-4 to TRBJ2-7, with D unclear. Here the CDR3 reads CASSDRRRRHADEQYF. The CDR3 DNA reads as TGTGCCAGCAGTGACAGACGTAGACGCCACGCCGACGAGCAGTACTTC.